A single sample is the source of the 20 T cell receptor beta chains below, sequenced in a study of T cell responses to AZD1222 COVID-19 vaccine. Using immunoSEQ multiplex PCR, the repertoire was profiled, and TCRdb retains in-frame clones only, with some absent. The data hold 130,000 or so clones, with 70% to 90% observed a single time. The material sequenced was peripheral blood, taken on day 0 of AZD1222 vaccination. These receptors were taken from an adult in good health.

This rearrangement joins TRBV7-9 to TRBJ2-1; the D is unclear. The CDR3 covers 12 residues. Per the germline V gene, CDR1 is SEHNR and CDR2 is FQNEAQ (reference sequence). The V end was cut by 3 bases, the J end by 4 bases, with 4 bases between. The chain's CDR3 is CASSFGYNEQFF. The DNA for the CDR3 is TGTGCCAGCAGCTTTGGGTACAATGAGCAGTTCTTC. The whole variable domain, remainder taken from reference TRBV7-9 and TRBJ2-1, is DTGVSQNPRHKITKRGQNVTFRCDPISEHNRLYWYRQTLGQGPEFLTYFQNEAQLEKSRLLSDRFSAERPKGSFSTLEIQRTEQGDSAMYLCASSFGYNEQFFGPGTRLTVL.

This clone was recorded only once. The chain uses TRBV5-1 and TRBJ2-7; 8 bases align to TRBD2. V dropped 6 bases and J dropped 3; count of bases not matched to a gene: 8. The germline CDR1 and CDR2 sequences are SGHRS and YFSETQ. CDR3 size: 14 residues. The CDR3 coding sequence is TGCGCCAGCAATCGGGAGGGGGGCAGCTACGAGCAGTACTTC. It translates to CASNREGGSYEQYF. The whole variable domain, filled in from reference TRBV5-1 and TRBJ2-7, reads KAGVTQTPRYLIKTRGQQVTLSCSPISGHRSVSWYQQTPGQGLQFLFEYFSETQRNKGNFPGRFSGRQFSNSRSEMNVSTLELGDSALYLCASNREGGSYEQYFGPGTRLTVT.

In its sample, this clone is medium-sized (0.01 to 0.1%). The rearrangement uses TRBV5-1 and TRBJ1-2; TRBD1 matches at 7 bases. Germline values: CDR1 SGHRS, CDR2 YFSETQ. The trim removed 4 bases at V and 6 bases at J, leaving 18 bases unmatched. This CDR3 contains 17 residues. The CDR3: CASSAPRDRAYGDGYTF. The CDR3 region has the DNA TGCGCCAGCAGCGCCCCGCGGGACAGAGCATATGGGGATGGCTACACCTTC.

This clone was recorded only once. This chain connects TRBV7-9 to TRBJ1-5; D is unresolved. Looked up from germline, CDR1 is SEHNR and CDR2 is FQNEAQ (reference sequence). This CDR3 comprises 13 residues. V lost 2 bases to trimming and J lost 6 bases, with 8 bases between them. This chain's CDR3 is CASSLISGQPQHF. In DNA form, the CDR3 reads TGTGCCAGCAGCTTAATATCGGGTCAGCCCCAGCATTTT.

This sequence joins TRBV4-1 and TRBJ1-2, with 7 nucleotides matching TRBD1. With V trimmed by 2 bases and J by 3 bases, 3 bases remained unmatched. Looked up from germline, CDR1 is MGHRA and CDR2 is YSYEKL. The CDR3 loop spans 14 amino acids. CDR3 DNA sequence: TGCGCCAGCAGCCAAATACAGGGGTACTATGGCTACACCTTC. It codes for CASSQIQGYYGYTF.

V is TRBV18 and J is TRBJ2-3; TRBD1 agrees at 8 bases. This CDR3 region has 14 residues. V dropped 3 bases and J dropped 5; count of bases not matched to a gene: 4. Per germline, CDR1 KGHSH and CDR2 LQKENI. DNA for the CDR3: TGTGCCAGCTCACCCGGACAGGGAGGAGATACGCAGTATTTT. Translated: CASSPGQGGDTQYF.

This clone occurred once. The CDR3 DNA follows: TGTGCCAGCAGTGAAAACGGGATAGGGGCTCAGCCCCAGCATTTT. Translating gives CASSENGIGAQPQHF. This chain uses TRBV6-1 with TRBJ1-5, with D maybe TRBD1 (5 bases). The CDR3 contains 15 residues. Trimming removed 2 bases at V and 6 bases at J, with 14 bases between. The germline V gene encodes CDR1 MNHNS and CDR2 SASEGT.

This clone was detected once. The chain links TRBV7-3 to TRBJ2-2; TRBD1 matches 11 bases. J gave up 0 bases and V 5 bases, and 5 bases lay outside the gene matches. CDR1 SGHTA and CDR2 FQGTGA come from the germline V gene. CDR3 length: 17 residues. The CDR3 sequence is CASSRRTGGANTGELFF. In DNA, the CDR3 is TGTGCCAGCAGCCGCCGGACAGGGGGCGCGAACACCGGGGAGCTGTTTTTT. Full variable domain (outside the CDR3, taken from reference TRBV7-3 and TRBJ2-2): GAGVSQTPSNKVTEKGKYVELRCDPISGHTALYWYRQSLGQGPEFLIYFQGTGAADDSGLPNDRFFAVRPEGSVSTLKIQRTERGDSAVYLCASSRRTGGANTGELFFGEGSRLTVL.

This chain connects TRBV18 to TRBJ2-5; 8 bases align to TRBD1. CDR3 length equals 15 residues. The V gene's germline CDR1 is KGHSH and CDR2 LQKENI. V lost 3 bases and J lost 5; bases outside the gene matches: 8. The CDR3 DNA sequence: TGTGCCAGCTCACCTACACAGGACAGGGTCGAGACCCAGTACTTC. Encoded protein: CASSPTQDRVETQYF.

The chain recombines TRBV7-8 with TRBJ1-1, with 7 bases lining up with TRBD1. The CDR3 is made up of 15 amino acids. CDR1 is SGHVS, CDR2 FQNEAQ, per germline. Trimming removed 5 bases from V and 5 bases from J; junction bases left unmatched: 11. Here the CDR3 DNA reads TGTGCCAGCAGCCCCCGAGACAGGGTTCAGACTGAAGCTTTCTTT. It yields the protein CASSPRDRVQTEAFF.

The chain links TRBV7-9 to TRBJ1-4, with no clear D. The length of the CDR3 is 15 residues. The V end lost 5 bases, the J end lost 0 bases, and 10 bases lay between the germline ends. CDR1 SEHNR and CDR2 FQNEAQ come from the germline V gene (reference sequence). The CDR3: CASSPRGATNEKLFF. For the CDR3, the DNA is TGTGCCAGCAGCCCCCGGGGTGCAACTAATGAAAAACTGTTTTTT.

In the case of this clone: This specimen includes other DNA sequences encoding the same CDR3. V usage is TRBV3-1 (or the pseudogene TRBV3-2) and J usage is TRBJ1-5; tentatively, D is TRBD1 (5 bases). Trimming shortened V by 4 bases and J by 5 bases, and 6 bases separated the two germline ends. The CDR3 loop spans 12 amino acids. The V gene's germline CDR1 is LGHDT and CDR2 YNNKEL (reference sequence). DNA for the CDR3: TGTGCCAGCAGCCTGGGGGATCAGCCCCAGCATTTT. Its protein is CASSLGDQPQHF.

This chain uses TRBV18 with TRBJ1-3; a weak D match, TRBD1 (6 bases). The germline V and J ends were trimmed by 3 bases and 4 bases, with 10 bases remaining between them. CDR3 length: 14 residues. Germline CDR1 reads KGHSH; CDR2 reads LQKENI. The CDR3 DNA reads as TGTGCCAGCTCACCGACACAGGGAGGAAACACCATATATTTT. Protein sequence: CASSPTQGGNTIYF. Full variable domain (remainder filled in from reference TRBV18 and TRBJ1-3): NAGVMQNPRHLVRRRGQEARLRCSPMKGHSHVYWYRQLPEEGLKFMVYLQKENIIDESGMPKERFSAEFPKEGPSILRIQQVVRGDSAAYFCASSPTQGGNTIYFGEGSWLTVV.

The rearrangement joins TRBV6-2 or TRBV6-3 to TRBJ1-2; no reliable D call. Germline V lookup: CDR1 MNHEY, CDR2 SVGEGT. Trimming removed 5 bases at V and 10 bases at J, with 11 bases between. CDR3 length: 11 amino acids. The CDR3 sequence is CASSEAYAYTF. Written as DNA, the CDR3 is TGTGCCAGCAGTGAGGCCTACGCCTACACCTTC.

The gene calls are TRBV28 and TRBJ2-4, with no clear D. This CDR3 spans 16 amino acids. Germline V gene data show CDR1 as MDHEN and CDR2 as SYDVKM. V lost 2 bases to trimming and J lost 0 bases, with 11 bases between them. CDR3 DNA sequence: TGTGCCAGCAGTTTAAGGGTTTTAATAGCCAAAAACATTCAGTACTTC. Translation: CASSLRVLIAKNIQYF.

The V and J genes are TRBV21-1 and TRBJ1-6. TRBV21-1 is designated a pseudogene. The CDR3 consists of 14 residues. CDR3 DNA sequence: TGTGCCAGCAGCAAATCCCCACCGGGTTTCCCCCTCCACTTT. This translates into CASSKSPPGFPLHF.

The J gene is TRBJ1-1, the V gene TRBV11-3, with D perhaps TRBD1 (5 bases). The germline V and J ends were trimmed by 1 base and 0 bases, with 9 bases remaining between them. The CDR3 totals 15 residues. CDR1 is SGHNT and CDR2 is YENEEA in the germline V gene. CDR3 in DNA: TGTGCCAGCAGCTTAGGTGAGGGACTGAACACTGAAGCTTTCTTT. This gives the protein CASSLGEGLNTEAFF. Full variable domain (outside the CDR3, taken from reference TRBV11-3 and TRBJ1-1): EAGVVQSPRYKIIEKKQPVAFWCNPISGHNTLYWYLQNLGQGPELLIRYENEEAVDDSQLPKDRFSAERLKGVDSTLKIQPAELGDSAVYLCASSLGEGLNTEAFFGQGTRLTVV.

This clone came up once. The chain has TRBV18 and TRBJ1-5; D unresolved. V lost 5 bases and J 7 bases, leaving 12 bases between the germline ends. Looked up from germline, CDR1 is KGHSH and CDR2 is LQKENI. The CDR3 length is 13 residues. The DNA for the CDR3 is TGTGCCAGCTCAGGCGCCTTCGAACAGCCCCAGCATTTT. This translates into CASSGAFEQPQHF.

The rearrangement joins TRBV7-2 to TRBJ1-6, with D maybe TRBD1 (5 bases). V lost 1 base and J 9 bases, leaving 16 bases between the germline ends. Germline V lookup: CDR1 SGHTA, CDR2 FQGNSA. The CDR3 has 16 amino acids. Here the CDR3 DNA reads TGTGCCAGCAGCTTAGTAGGGGCAGGAGGCGGTTCACCCCTCCACTTT. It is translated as CASSLVGAGGGSPLHF.

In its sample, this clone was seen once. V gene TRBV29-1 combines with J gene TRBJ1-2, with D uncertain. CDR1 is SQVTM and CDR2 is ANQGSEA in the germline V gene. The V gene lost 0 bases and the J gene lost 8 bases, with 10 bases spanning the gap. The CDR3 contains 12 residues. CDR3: CSVEETLRGYTF. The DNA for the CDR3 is TGCAGCGTTGAAGAGACTCTTAGGGGCTACACCTTC.